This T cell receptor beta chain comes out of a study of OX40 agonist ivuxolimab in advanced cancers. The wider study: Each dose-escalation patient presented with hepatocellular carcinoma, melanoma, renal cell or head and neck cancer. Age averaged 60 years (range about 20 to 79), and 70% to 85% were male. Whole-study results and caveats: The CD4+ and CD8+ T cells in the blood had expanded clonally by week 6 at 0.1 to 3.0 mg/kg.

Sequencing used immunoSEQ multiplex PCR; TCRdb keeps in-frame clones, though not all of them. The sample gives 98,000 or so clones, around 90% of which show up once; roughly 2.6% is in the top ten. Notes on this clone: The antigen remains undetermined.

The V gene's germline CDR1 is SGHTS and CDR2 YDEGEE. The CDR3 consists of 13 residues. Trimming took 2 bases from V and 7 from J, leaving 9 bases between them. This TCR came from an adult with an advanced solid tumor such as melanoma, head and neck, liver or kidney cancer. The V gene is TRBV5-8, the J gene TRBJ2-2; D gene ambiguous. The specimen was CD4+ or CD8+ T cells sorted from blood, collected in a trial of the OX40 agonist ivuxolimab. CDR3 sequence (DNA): TGTGCCAGCAGCTTAATGGATAACGGGGAGCTGTTTTTT. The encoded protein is CASSLMDNGELFF.